The T cell receptor (beta chain) described here comes from a study of shared clonotypes between healthy human individuals. The naive CD8 population came from CD45RO-negative cells selected for CCR7, without terminally differentiated effector memory CD45RA+ cells. Measured with immunoSEQ multiplex PCR; TCRdb has only the in-frame clones, and not every one. Among around 2.1 million clones, 93% were seen once, and the ten largest hold 1.5% to 2%. CDR1 and CDR2 (germline): LNHDA, SQIVND (reference sequence). V dropped 6 bases and J dropped 3; count of bases not matched to a gene: 2. The CDR3 runs 14 residues.

Sequenced input: naive CD8+ T cells from PBMCs. This chain uses TRBV19 with TRBJ2-5; TRBD2 matches 12 bases. The sequence derives from a man aged 18 to 30 in good health. Some clones in this sample may be carry-over from other donors' samples. The CDR3 sequence: CASSLAGGEETQYF. CDR3 bases: TGTGCCAGTAGCCTAGCGGGAGGGGAAGAGACCCAGTACTTC.